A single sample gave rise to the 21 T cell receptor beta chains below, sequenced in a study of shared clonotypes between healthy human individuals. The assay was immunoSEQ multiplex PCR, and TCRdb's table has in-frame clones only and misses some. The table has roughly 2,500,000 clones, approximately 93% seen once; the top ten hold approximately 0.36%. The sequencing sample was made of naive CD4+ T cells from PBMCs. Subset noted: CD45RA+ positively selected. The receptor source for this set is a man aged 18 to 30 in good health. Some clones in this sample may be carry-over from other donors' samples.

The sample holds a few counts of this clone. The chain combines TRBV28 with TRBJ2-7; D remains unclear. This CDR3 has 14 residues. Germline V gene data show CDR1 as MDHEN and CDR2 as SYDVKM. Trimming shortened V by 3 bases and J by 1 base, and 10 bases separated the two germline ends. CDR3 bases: TGTGCCAGCAGTTTGAGCGTAAGGTCCTACGAGCAGTACTTC. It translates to CASSLSVRSYEQYF.

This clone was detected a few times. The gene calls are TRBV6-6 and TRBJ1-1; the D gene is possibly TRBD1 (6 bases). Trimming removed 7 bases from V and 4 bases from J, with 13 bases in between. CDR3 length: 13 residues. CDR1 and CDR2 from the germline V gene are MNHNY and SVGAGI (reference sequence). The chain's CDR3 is CASTIQGGTEAFF. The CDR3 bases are TGTGCCAGCACCATACAGGGTGGCACTGAAGCTTTCTTT.

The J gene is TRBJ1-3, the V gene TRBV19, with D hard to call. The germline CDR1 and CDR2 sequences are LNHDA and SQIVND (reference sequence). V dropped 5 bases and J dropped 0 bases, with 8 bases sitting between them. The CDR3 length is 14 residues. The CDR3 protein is CASSSILSGNTIYF. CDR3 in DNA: TGTGCCAGTAGTTCAATCCTCTCTGGAAACACCATATATTTT.

CDR3 sequence: CASSRRAPNEKLFF. In DNA, the CDR3 is TGTGCCAGCAGCCGGAGGGCCCCTAATGAAAAACTGTTTTTT. The rearrangement links TRBV7-9 to TRBJ1-4; D gene uncertain. V dropped 5 bases and J dropped 3 bases, with 10 bases sitting between them. CDR1 and CDR2 from the germline V gene are SEHNR and FQNEAQ (reference sequence). The CDR3 length is 14 residues.

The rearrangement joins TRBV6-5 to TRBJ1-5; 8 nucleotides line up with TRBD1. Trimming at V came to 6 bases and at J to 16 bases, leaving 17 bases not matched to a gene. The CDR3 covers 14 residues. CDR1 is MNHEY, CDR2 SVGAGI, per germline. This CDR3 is CASSPRTGRGGKHF. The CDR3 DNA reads TGTGCCAGCAGCCCTAGGACAGGGCGGGGCGGAAAACATTTT.

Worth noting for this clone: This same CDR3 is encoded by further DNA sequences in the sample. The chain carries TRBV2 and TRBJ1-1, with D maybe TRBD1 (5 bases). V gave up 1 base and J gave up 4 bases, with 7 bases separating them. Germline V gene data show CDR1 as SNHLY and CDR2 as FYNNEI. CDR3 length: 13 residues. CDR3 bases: TGTGCCAGCAGTGAAGGGGGGTCCACTGAAGCTTTCTTT. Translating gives CASSEGGSTEAFF.

In DNA form, the CDR3 reads TGTGCCAGCAGTCCCCCCGGGAGCACAGATACGCAGTATTTT. Translated: CASSPPGSTDTQYF. The gene calls are TRBV27 and TRBJ2-3; D remains unclear. Germline loops: CDR1 MNHEY, CDR2 SMNVEV (reference sequence). The V end lost 5 bases, the J end lost 0 bases, and 9 bases lay between the germline ends. This CDR3 spans 14 amino acids.

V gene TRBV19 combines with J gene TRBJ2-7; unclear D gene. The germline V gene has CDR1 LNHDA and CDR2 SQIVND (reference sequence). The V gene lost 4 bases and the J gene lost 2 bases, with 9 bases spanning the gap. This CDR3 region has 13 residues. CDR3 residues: CASSNGPPYEQYF. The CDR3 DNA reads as TGTGCCAGTAGTAACGGGCCTCCCTACGAGCAGTACTTC.

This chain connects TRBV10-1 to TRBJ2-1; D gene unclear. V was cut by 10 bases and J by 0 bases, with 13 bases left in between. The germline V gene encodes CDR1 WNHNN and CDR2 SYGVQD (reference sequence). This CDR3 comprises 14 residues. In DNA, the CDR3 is TGCGCCAACCCAAGGCCTAGCTCCTACAATGAGCAGTTCTTC. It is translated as CANPRPSSYNEQFF.

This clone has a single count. CDR3 nucleotide sequence: TGTGCCAGCAGTTCTTCAGGGGTCCCTAACACTGAAGCTTTCTTT. It is translated as CASSSSGVPNTEAFF. The chain carries TRBV28 and TRBJ1-1; TRBD1 is a possible D gene (6 bases). CDR3 length: 15 residues. The germline gives CDR1 MDHEN, CDR2 SYDVKM. Trimming stripped 4 bases from V and 2 bases from J, with 14 bases between.

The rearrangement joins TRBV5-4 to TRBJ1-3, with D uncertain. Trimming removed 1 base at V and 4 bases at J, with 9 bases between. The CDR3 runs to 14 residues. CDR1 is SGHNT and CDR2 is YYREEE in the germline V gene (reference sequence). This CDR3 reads CASSLRFAGNTIYF. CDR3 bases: TGTGCCAGCAGCTTGAGGTTTGCCGGAAACACCATATATTTT.

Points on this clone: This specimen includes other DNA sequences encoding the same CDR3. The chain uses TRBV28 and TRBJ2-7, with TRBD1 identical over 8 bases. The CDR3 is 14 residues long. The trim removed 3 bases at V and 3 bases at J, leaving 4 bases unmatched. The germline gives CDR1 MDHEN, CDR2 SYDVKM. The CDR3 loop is CASSFPGQGYEQYF. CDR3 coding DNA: TGTGCCAGCAGTTTTCCTGGACAGGGCTACGAGCAGTACTTC.

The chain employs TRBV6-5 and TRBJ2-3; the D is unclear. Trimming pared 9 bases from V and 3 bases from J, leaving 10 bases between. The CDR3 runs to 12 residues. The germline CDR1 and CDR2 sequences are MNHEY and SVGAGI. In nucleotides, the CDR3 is TGTGCCAGTGCTGCTCCGACAGATACGCAGTATTTT. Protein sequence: CASAAPTDTQYF.

This chain's CDR3 is CASSSLPRGLAGGSGEQFF. The CDR3 bases are TGTGCCAGCAGCTCGCTACCTCGGGGACTAGCGGGAGGGAGCGGTGAGCAGTTCTTC. The rearrangement uses TRBV7-8 and TRBJ2-1; 16 nucleotides agree with TRBD2. This CDR3 region has 19 residues. CDR1 is SGHVS, CDR2 FQNEAQ, per germline. The V and J ends lost 4 bases and 9 bases, in that order; junction bases with no gene match: 15.

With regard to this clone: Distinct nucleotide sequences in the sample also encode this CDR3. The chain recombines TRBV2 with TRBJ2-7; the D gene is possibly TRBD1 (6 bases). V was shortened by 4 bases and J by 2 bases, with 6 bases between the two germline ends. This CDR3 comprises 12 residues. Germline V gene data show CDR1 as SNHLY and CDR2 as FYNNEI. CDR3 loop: CASSGQAYEQYF. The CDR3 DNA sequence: TGTGCCAGCAGTGGACAGGCCTACGAGCAGTACTTC.

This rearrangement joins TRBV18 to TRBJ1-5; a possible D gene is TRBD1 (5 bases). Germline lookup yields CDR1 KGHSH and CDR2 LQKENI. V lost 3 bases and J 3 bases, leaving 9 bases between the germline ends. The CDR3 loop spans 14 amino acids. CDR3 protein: CASSPLGLNQPQHF. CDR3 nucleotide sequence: TGTGCCAGCTCACCCTTGGGACTCAATCAGCCCCAGCATTTT.

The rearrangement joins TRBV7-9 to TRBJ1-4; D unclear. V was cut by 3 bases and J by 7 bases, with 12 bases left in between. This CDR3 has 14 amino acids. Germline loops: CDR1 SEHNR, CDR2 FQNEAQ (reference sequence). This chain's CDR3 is CASSFTGGSEKLFF. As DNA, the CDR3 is TGTGCCAGCAGCTTTACGGGTGGGAGTGAAAAACTGTTTTTT.

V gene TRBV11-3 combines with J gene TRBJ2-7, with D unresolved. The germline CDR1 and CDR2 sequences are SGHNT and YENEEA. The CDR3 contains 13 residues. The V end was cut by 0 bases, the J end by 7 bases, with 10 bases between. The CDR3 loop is CASSLEVRREQYF. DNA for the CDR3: TGTGCCAGCAGCTTAGAGGTGCGGCGGGAGCAGTACTTC.

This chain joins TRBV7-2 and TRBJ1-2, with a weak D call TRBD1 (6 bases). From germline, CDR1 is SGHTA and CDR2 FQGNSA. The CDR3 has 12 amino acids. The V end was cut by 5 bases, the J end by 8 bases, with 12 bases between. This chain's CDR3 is CASSLQGRGYTF. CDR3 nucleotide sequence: TGTGCCAGCAGCCTACAGGGCCGGGGCTACACCTTC.

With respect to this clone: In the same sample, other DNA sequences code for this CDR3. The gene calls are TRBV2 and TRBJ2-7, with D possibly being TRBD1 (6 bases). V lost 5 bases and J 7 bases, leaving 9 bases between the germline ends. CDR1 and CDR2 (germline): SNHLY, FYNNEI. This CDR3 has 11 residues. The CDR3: CASSYQGEQYF. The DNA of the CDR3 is TGTGCCAGCAGTTACCAGGGGGAGCAGTACTTC.

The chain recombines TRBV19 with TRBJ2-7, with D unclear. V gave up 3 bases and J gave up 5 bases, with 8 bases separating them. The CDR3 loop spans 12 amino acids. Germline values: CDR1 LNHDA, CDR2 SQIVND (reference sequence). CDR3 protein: CASSMKGNEQYF. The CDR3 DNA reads TGTGCCAGTAGTATGAAAGGAAACGAGCAGTACTTC.